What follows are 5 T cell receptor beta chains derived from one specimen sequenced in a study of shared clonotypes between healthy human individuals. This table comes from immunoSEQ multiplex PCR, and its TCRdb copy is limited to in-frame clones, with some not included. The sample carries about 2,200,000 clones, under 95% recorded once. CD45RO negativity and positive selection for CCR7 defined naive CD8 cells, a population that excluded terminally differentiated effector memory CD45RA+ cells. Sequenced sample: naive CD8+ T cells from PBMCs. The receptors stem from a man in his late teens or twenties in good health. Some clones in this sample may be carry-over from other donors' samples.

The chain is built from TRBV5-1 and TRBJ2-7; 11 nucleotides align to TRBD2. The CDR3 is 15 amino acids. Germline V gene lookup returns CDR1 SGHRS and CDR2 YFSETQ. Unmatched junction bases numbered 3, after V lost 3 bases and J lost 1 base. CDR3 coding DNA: TGCGCCAGCAGCTCTACTAGCGGGAGATCCTACGAGCAGTACTTC. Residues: CASSSTSGRSYEQYF.

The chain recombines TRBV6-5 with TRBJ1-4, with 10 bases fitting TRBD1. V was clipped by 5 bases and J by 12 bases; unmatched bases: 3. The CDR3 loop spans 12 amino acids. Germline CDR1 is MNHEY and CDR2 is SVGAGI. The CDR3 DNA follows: TGTGCCAGCAGTCAGGACAGGGGGGAACTGTTTTTT. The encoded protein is CASSQDRGELFF.

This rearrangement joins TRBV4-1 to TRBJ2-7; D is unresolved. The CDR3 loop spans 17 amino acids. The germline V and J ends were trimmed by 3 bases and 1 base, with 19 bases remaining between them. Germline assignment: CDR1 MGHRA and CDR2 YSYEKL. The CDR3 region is CASSQDHKARRSYEQYF. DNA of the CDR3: TGCGCCAGCAGCCAGGATCACAAAGCGCGAAGATCCTACGAGCAGTACTTC.

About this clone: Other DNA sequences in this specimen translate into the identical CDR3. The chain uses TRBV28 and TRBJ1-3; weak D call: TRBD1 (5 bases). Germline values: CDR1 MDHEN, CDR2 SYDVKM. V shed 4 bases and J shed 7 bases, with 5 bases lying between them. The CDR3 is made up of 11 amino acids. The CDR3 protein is CASSWGNTIYF. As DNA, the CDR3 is TGTGCCAGCAGTTGGGGGAACACCATATATTTT.

CDR3 protein: CASSLGMAGAYNEQFF. Here the CDR3 DNA reads TGTGCCAGCAGCTTAGGCATGGCCGGGGCCTACAATGAGCAGTTCTTC. The chain links TRBV7-2 to TRBJ2-1; a possible D gene is TRBD2 (5 bases). V gave up 1 base and J gave up 2 bases, with 12 bases separating them. The germline CDR1 and CDR2 sequences are SGHTA and FQGNSA. The CDR3 sequence is 16 residues long.